The 20 T cell receptor beta chains below come from one sample, sequenced in a study of blood T cell repertoires in COVID-19. TCRdb's copy holds only in-frame clones and misses some; the assay was immunoSEQ multiplex PCR. The sample lists about 140,000 clones, 88% occurring once. The specimen sequenced was peripheral blood. The source is a woman between 55 and 75 years old with acute or convalescent COVID-19.

This chain links TRBV28 with TRBJ1-2; TRBD1 agrees at 7 bases. V gave up 7 bases and J gave up 5 bases; unmatched junction bases: 7. Germline values: CDR1 MDHEN, CDR2 SYDVKM. The CDR3 covers 13 residues. CDR3 sequence: CASKPGGRYGYTF. CDR3 sequence (DNA): TGTGCCAGCAAACCAGGGGGGAGGTATGGCTACACCTTC.

This clone was counted a single time. V is TRBV4-3 and J is TRBJ2-5; 14 positions agree with TRBD2. The trim removed 4 bases at V and 4 bases at J, leaving 8 bases unmatched. This CDR3 is built from 17 residues. Per the germline V gene, CDR1 is LGHNA and CDR2 is YSLEER. The CDR3 reads CASSPGLAGEGIETQYF. The CDR3 DNA sequence: TGCGCCAGCAGCCCGGGACTAGCGGGGGAGGGGATAGAGACCCAGTACTTC.

This clone appeared a few times. The J gene is TRBJ2-7, the V gene TRBV3-1 (or the pseudogene TRBV3-2); D is possibly TRBD1 (6 bases). The CDR3 is 14 amino acids. Between the trimmed V and J ends, which lost 4 bases and 0 bases, there was a span of 10 bases. CDR1 LGHDT and CDR2 YNNKEL come from the germline V gene (reference sequence). CDR3 residues: CASSRDTYSYEQYF. Written as DNA, the CDR3 is TGTGCCAGCAGCCGGGACACCTACTCCTACGAGCAGTACTTC.

The rearrangement uses TRBV27 and TRBJ2-7; D is undetermined. CDR3 length: 14 residues. V lost 2 bases to trimming and J lost 1 base, with 9 bases between them. Germline CDR1 is MNHEY and CDR2 is SMNVEV (reference sequence). CDR3 nucleotide sequence: TGTGCCAGCAGTTTAAGTTCAGCGTCCTACGAGCAGTACTTC. Amino acid sequence: CASSLSSASYEQYF.

V and J are TRBV5-1 and TRBJ2-7; the D gene is possibly TRBD1 (6 bases). Germline V gene sequence: CDR1 SGHRS, CDR2 YFSETQ. CDR3 length: 14 amino acids. V was clipped by 2 bases and J by 6 bases, with 15 bases between them. The CDR3 sequence is CASSFNTGSGEQYF. In nucleotides, the CDR3 is TGCGCCAGCAGCTTTAATACAGGGTCCGGCGAGCAGTACTTC. Variable domain in full (rest from reference TRBV5-1 and TRBJ2-7): KAGVTQTPRYLIKTRGQQVTLSCSPISGHRSVSWYQQTPGQGLQFLFEYFSETQRNKGNFPGRFSGRQFSNSRSEMNVSTLELGDSALYLCASSFNTGSGEQYFGPGTRLTVT.

V gene TRBV20-1 combines with J gene TRBJ2-1, with 9 bases matching TRBD2. The CDR3 is made up of 16 amino acids. Germline lookup yields CDR1 DFQATT and CDR2 SNEGSKA (reference sequence). V shed 3 bases and J 0 bases; nucleotides not matched to a gene: 6. The CDR3 spells CSASLAGPRSYNEQFF. The CDR3 DNA follows: TGCAGTGCTAGTCTAGCGGGGCCCCGCTCCTACAATGAGCAGTTCTTC.

V and J are TRBV28 and TRBJ1-2, with D perhaps matching TRBD1 (5 bases). CDR1 and CDR2 (germline): MDHEN, SYDVKM. This CDR3 has 14 residues. Trimming left V 2 bases short and J 0 bases short, with 7 bases between. In DNA form, the CDR3 reads TGTGCCAGCAGTTTAAAGACAGCTAACTATGGCTACACCTTC. Protein: CASSLKTANYGYTF.

The table lists this clone with a count of one. The chain links TRBV6-2 or TRBV6-3 to TRBJ1-2, with D hard to call. Trimming left V 2 bases short and J 2 bases short, with 12 bases between. In germline, CDR1 is MNHEY, CDR2 SVGEGT. The CDR3 contains 15 residues. The chain's CDR3 is CASSYPRQSNYGYTF. The CDR3 bases are TGTGCCAGCAGTTACCCGAGGCAATCCAACTATGGCTACACCTTC.

This sequence joins TRBV5-1 and TRBJ1-2; TRBD1 agrees at 9 bases. The CDR3 totals 14 residues. Trimming cost V 4 bases and J 8 bases; bases outside gene matches: 9. Germline assignment: CDR1 SGHRS and CDR2 YFSETQ. CDR3 DNA: TGCGCCAGCAGCGACCACAGGGGGCTGGGGGGCTACACCTTC. This encodes CASSDHRGLGGYTF.

V is TRBV18 and J is TRBJ2-3, with a possible D match to TRBD2 (6 bases). Germline V gene data show CDR1 as KGHSH and CDR2 as LQKENI. The V end was cut by 1 base, the J end by 1 base, with 12 bases between. This CDR3 spans 16 amino acids. The CDR3 loop is CASSPLPQRGTDTQYF. The CDR3 nucleotides are TGTGCCAGCTCACCACTTCCCCAGCGGGGCACAGATACGCAGTATTTT.

The chain carries TRBV18 and TRBJ1-1, with TRBD1 as a possible D gene (5 bases). Trimming removed 2 bases from V and 1 base from J, with 11 bases in between. This CDR3 contains 15 residues. From germline, CDR1 is KGHSH and CDR2 LQKENI. The CDR3 nucleotides are TGTGCCAGCTCACCATCTTTAGGACAGAACACTGAAGCTTTCTTT. This codes for CASSPSLGQNTEAFF. The full variable domain, rest sourced from reference TRBV18 and TRBJ1-1, is NAGVMQNPRHLVRRRGQEARLRCSPMKGHSHVYWYRQLPEEGLKFMVYLQKENIIDESGMPKERFSAEFPKEGPSILRIQQVVRGDSAAYFCASSPSLGQNTEAFFGQGTRLTVV.

V and J are TRBV9 and TRBJ2-2, with 7 bases identical to TRBD2. Per the germline V gene, CDR1 is SGDLS and CDR2 is YYNGEE. CDR3 length equals 16 residues. The junction had 7 bases not matched to a gene; V was cut back by 0 bases and J by 5 bases. CDR3 in amino acids: CASSVVGGGGTGELFF. DNA of the CDR3: TGTGCCAGCAGCGTAGTCGGCGGGGGTGGAACCGGGGAGCTGTTTTTT. Using reference TRBV9 and TRBJ2-2 for the parts outside the CDR3, the full variable domain is DSGVTQTPKHLITATGQRVTLRCSPRSGDLSVYWYQQSLDQGLQFLIQYYNGEERAKGNILERFSAQQFPDLHSELNLSSLELGDSALYFCASSVVGGGGTGELFFGEGSRLTVL.

This chain joins TRBV4-3 and TRBJ1-6; maybe TRBD1 (5 bases). V lost 0 bases to trimming and J lost 4 bases, with 7 bases between them. Germline lookup yields CDR1 LGHNA and CDR2 YSLEER. This CDR3 comprises 15 residues. The CDR3: CASSQDGGYNSPLHF. The CDR3, as DNA: TGCGCCAGCAGCCAAGATGGGGGGTATAATTCACCCCTCCACTTT.

The J gene is TRBJ1-5, the V gene TRBV7-9; the match to TRBD1 covers 7 bases. From germline, CDR1 is SEHNR and CDR2 FQNEAQ (reference sequence). V dropped 5 bases and J dropped 4; count of bases not matched to a gene: 8. This CDR3 has 15 residues. The chain's CDR3 is CASSPGDSWNQPQHF. As DNA, the CDR3 is TGTGCCAGCAGCCCCGGGGACAGTTGGAATCAGCCCCAGCATTTT. Full variable domain (missing parts from reference TRBV7-9 and TRBJ1-5): DTGVSQNPRHKITKRGQNVTFRCDPISEHNRLYWYRQTLGQGPEFLTYFQNEAQLEKSRLLSDRFSAERPKGSFSTLEIQRTEQGDSAMYLCASSPGDSWNQPQHFGDGTRLSIL.

CDR3 bases: TGCGCCAGCAGGTATGGGGACTTCTACGAGCAGTACTTC. Its protein product is CASRYGDFYEQYF. The chain has TRBV5-1 and TRBJ2-7; D perhaps matches TRBD2 (6 bases). The length of the CDR3 is 13 residues. CDR1 is SGHRS and CDR2 is YFSETQ in the germline V gene. The V end lost 5 bases, the J end lost 3 bases, and 12 bases lay between the germline ends.

The rearrangement uses TRBV10-3 and TRBJ1-6; D is undetermined. V lost 7 bases and J lost 8, with 15 bases in between. CDR1 and CDR2 from the germline V gene are ENHRY and SYGVKD. The CDR3 length is 14 residues. The CDR3 nucleotides read TGTGCCATCACTCCGGGAGGCCTTGATTCACCCCTCCACTTT. Amino acids: CAITPGGLDSPLHF.

J is TRBJ1-1 and V is TRBV5-1, with D perhaps TRBD1 (6 bases). Germline CDR1 and CDR2: SGHRS and YFSETQ. The CDR3 totals 15 residues. V shed 4 bases and J shed 1 base, with 14 bases lying between them. The CDR3 here is CASSPRQVENTEAFF. The DNA for the CDR3 is TGCGCCAGCAGCCCTCGACAGGTCGAGAACACTGAAGCTTTCTTT.

The chain joins TRBV6-7 to TRBJ1-3; 8 bases agree with TRBD1. TRBV6-7 is an open reading frame, and its role is uncertain. The junction had 6 bases not matched to a gene; V was cut back by 5 bases and J by 0 bases. The CDR3 covers 16 residues. CDR3 DNA sequence: TGTGCCAGCAGTCACGCCAGGGGGCTCTCTGGAAACACCATATATTTT. Translated, it gives CASSHARGLSGNTIYF.

This clone was seen only once. This chain joins TRBV11-1 and TRBJ2-1, with 12 bases aligning to TRBD2. The CDR3 loop spans 16 amino acids. With V trimmed by 6 bases and J by 2 bases, 5 bases remained unmatched. CDR1 and CDR2 (germline): SGHAT, FQDESV (reference sequence). CDR3 bases: TGTGCCAGCAGACCAACTAGCGGGGGGCCCTACAATGAGCAGTTCTTC. Its protein product is CASRPTSGGPYNEQFF.

This clone came up once. This chain uses TRBV4-3 with TRBJ1-6; D might be TRBD1 (5 bases). Germline loops: CDR1 LGHNA, CDR2 YSLEER. V was clipped by 0 bases and J by 6 bases, with 9 bases between them. The CDR3 length is 15 residues. This chain's CDR3 is CASSQDGGINSPLHF. The CDR3 coding sequence is TGCGCCAGCAGCCAAGACGGGGGGATTAATTCACCCCTCCACTTT.